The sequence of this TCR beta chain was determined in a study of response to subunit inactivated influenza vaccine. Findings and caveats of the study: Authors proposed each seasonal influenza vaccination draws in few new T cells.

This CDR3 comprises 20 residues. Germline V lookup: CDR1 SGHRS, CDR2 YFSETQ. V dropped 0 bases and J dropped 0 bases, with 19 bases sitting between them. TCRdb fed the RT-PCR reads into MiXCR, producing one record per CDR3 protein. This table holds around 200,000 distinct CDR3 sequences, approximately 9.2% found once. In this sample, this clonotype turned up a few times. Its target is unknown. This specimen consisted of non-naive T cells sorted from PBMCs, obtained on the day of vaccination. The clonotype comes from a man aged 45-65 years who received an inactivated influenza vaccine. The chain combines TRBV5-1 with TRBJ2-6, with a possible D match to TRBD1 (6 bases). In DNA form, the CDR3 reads TGCGCCAGCAGCTTGGACCCCCCCGGGACACCGAGCTCTGGGGCCAACGTCCTGACTTTC. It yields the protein CASSLDPPGTPSSGANVLTF. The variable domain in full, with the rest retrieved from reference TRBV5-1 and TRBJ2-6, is KAGVTQTPRYLIKTRGQQVTLSCSPISGHRSVSWYQQTPGQGLQFLFEYFSETQRNKGNFPGRFSGRQFSNSRSEMNVSTLELGDSALYLCASSLDPPGTPSSGANVLTFGAGSRLTVL.